This TCR beta chain was sequenced in a study of OX40 agonist ivuxolimab in advanced cancers. Regarding the complete study: Ivuxolimab, which targeted the costimulatory receptor OX40 (CD134), was an agonistic, fully human IgG2 monoclonal antibody. Patients were allowed to have had prior anti-PD-1, anti-PD-L1 or anti-CTLA-4 therapy, and approximately 39% of the dose-escalation patients had been treated with checkpoint inhibitors. Intravenous ivuxolimab was administered to patients every 2 weeks at six dose levels: 0.01, 0.1, 0.3, 1.5, 3 and 10 mg/kg. The paper reports the monotherapy dose-escalation portion (N = 52 patients) of the phase I ivuxolimab trial. Partial responses occurred in three dose-escalation patients: two with cutaneous melanoma and one with hepatocellular carcinoma. Among the 52 dose-escalation patients, about 20 had hepatocellular carcinoma, 15 or so melanoma, 9 renal cell carcinoma and 9 head and neck cancer. The point of sequencing TCRbeta in the periphery was to test whether ivuxolimab changed TCR sequence diversity and drove clonal T-cell expansion. The dose-escalation cohort was 82.7% male with a mean age of around 64 years, ranging from about 20 to 85.

Broad study findings and their caveats: On average, CD8+ T cells showed more expanded clones than CD4+ T cells after ivuxolimab. The antigen specificity of the clonally expanded peripheral T cells was not determined. At doses from 0.1 to 3.0 mg/kg, clonal expansion was seen in both CD4+ and CD8+ blood T cells between baseline and week 6. In partial responders in the 0.1-3.0 mg/kg groups, normalized peripheral clonal expansion was found to be among the lowest, especially among CD8+ T cells. Low levels of normalized T-cell clonal expansion were also seen in some patients who did not respond.

V sheds 8 bases and J sheds 0 bases, leaving 20 bases between their ends. The CDR3 numbers 17 residues from cysteine through phenylalanine. The entry retains the CDR3 DNA only, 51 bases that are in frame from base 1. In the germline V gene (reference sequence), CDR1 corresponds to MNHEY and CDR2 to SMNVEV. To sequence the TCRbeta CDR3 region, genomic DNA was isolated from the sorted cells. TCRbeta CDR3 regions were sequenced using the immunoSEQ Assay. Sourced from immuneACCESS, this table was stored by TCRdb with only in-frame sequences that have V and J called. A share of the clones is absent; for the studies checked, an unresolved V gene accounts for under half, and the remainder has no known explanation. The sample table lists tens of thousands of clones, 88% of them with a count of one. The ten most abundant clones make up roughly 7% of the sample. The trial excluded patients who had a history of autoimmune disease or who were on systemic immunosuppression. In every dose cohort, peripheral blood was drawn for TCR sequencing at baseline, cycle 4 day 1, and cycle 7 day 1. The samples were drawn from a first-in-human, open-label, multicenter phase I dose-escalation trial of ivuxolimab. Adults with locally advanced or metastatic melanoma, renal cell carcinoma, hepatocellular carcinoma or head and neck squamous cell carcinoma were enrolled in the trial. Before TCR sequencing, CD4+ T cells and CD8+ T cells from peripheral blood were sorted into separate populations.

On this clone: Its antigen is unknown. No base-level quality is on record; no much larger clone is a single base apart.

Recombination joined TRBV27 with TRBJ1-5; no D gene is confidently identified. The sequencing used CD4+ or CD8+ T cells sorted from blood, collected in a trial of the OX40 agonist ivuxolimab. This receptor was obtained from an adult with an advanced solid tumor such as melanoma, head and neck, liver or kidney cancer. The DNA reads as follows: TGTGCCAGCCCAAAAATCCCCAGGCGTAATAGCAATCAGCCCCAGCATTTT. This codes for CASPKIPRRNSNQPQHF.